This T cell receptor (beta chain) was identified during a study of cytomegalovirus exposure and HLA in healthy donors. Findings and caveats of the study: Earlier findings revealed that most TCR beta V segments proved productive either about 90% or about 30% of the time. The authors excluded some V segments, including TRBV6-2 and TRBV6-3, as indistinguishable.

The PCR ran on 60 Vbeta and 13 Jbeta primers. Sequencing was performed with immunoSEQ multiplex PCR; in TCRdb, only in-frame clones are kept and a portion is missing. Among some 160,000 clones listed, 65% to 85% were seen once. For this clone: Its antigen is undetermined.

CDR1 is SEHNR, CDR2 FQNEAQ, per germline (reference sequence). This CDR3 has 15 residues. V shed 5 bases and J shed 4 bases, with 15 bases lying between them. The V gene is TRBV7-9, the J gene TRBJ2-1; tentative D call: TRBD1 (5 bases). Sequenced input: PBMCs. This TCR was recovered from a woman aged 40 to 49 in good health and CMV-seropositive. CDR3 in amino acids: CASSRRTQGYNEQFF. The CDR3 DNA follows: TGTGCCAGCAGCAGACGGACACAAGGTTACAATGAGCAGTTCTTC.